The entry that follows covers one TCR beta chain sequence. One end of the junction varies from germline; a read error may be responsible. The CDR3 sequence is 12 residues long. Germline V lookup: CDR1 MNHEY, CDR2 SVGAGI. The sample comes from a study of radiotherapy plus CTLA-4 blockade in lung cancer. Sequenced by immunoSEQ multiplex PCR; TCRdb stores in-frame clones only, minus some. The sample yields some 64,000 clones, 70% to 80% seen once. V and J are TRBV6-5 and TRBJ2-3; D is possibly TRBD1 (5 bases). The sequenced sample was peripheral blood, obtained from a patient treated with radiotherapy plus ipilimumab. The sequence was obtained from a human donor with non-small cell lung cancer who had a complete response to radiotherapy plus ipilimumab. CDR3 protein: CASSRGTGTQYF. The DNA for the CDR3 is TGTGCCAGCAGTAGGGGTACAGGTACGCAGTATTTT.